These 12 T cell receptor beta chains originate from one sample sequenced in a study of T-cell reconstitution after alpha-beta-depleted transplantation in children. Unique molecular identifiers were incorporated during preparation of the TCRbeta library. From the PCR reads, TCRdb called clonotypes with MiXCR, one entry per CDR3 protein. The repertoire includes 250,000 to 400,000 distinct CDR3 sequences, approximately 23% of them detected once, and approximately 11% sits in the top ten. Sequences were derived from PBMCs, mostly from graft donor cells, sampled 180 days after TCRalphabeta/CD19-depleted stem cell transplant. These receptors were obtained from a male patient younger than 18 who had a stem cell transplant for acute lymphoblastic leukemia, so the T cells may come from the graft donor.

The table lists this clonotype with a few counts. This CDR3 is CASSLGLAGQDTQYF. The CDR3 nucleotides are TGTGCCAGCAGCTTAGGACTAGCGGGCCAGGATACGCAGTATTTT. The chain joins TRBV7-9 to TRBJ2-3, with 10 positions matching TRBD2. The germline CDR1 and CDR2 sequences are SEHNR and FQNEAQ (reference sequence). The ends lost 1 base at V and 6 bases at J; junction bases unmatched: 4. The CDR3 consists of 15 residues.

The CDR3 DNA reads as TGCAGTGTCCTAAGCGGGAGTGCCTCCTACGAGCAGTACTTC. It specifies CSVLSGSASYEQYF. The genes are TRBV20-1 and TRBJ2-7; 8 bases match TRBD2. Germline V gene data show CDR1 as DFQATT and CDR2 as SNEGSKA (reference sequence). The trim removed 7 bases at V and 0 bases at J, leaving 8 bases unmatched. This CDR3 region has 14 residues.

V is TRBV11-1 and J is TRBJ2-1; weak D call: TRBD1 (6 bases). This CDR3 has 20 residues. Trimming stripped 5 bases from V and 0 bases from J, with 26 bases between. The germline gives CDR1 SGHAT, CDR2 FQDESV (reference sequence). CDR3 coding DNA: TGTGCCAGCAGCACCACCTTACGGACAGCGCTAATCAGCTCCTACAATGAGCAGTTCTTC. It translates to CASSTTLRTALISSYNEQFF.

This clonotype was recorded a few times. The chain combines TRBV19 with TRBJ1-3; no clear D gene. Germline assignment: CDR1 LNHDA and CDR2 SQIVND (reference sequence). The CDR3 totals 14 residues. Trimming shortened V by 8 bases and J by 4 bases, and 15 bases separated the two germline ends. The CDR3 DNA is TGTGCCAGTCGGGAAGGCGTCCAGGGAAACACCATATATTTT. It specifies CASREGVQGNTIYF.

The chain joins TRBV9 to TRBJ1-2, with D possibly TRBD1 on 5 matching bases. The CDR3 covers 13 residues. Germline lookup yields CDR1 SGDLS and CDR2 YYNGEE. Trimming removed 3 bases at V and 6 bases at J, with 12 bases between. Here the CDR3 reads CASSANRGDGYTF. The CDR3 DNA sequence: TGTGCCAGCAGCGCAAACCGGGGCGATGGCTACACCTTC.

This clonotype was seen a few times. The chain joins TRBV2 to TRBJ2-7; 7 bases align to TRBD1. CDR1 is SNHLY and CDR2 is FYNNEI in the germline V gene. This CDR3 spans 14 amino acids. V lost 6 bases and J lost 2; bases outside the gene matches: 7. CDR3 in DNA: TGTGCCAGCAGGGGACAGTTTTTGACCTACGAGCAGTACTTC. It encodes CASRGQFLTYEQYF.

The chain recombines TRBV3-1 with TRBJ2-5; D not certain. Germline assignment: CDR1 LGHDT and CDR2 YNNKEL (reference sequence). The V end lost 1 base, the J end lost 3 bases, and 12 bases lay between the germline ends. The CDR3 is 15 amino acids. The CDR3 here is CASSQVPHGKETQYF. CDR3 nucleotide sequence: TGTGCCAGCAGCCAAGTCCCCCACGGCAAAGAGACCCAGTACTTC.

The V call is TRBV6-5, the J call TRBJ1-5; D possibly corresponds to TRBD1 (6 bases). CDR1 is MNHEY and CDR2 is SVGAGI in the germline V gene. Deletions cut 2 bases from V and 4 bases from J, with 6 bases between. The CDR3 length is 13 residues. CDR3 sequence reads: CASSYGQNQPQHF. CDR3 coding DNA: TGTGCCAGCAGTTACGGACAGAATCAGCCCCAGCATTTT.

This clonotype was found a few times. The CDR3 here is CSARDLRQGAGYEQYF. The CDR3 DNA reads as TGCAGTGCTAGAGATCTCCGACAGGGGGCCGGCTACGAGCAGTACTTC. The chain is built from TRBV20-1 and TRBJ2-7, with 10 bases matching TRBD1. The V segment lost 0 bases and the J segment 3 bases; nucleotides outside the gene matches: 8. Germline loops: CDR1 DFQATT, CDR2 SNEGSKA (reference sequence). The CDR3 covers 16 residues.

The chain links TRBV5-1 to TRBJ2-7; 12 positions agree with TRBD2. Trimming removed 2 bases from V and 7 bases from J; junction bases left unmatched: 10. CDR1 and CDR2 from the germline V gene are SGHRS and YFSETQ. The CDR3 consists of 16 residues. The CDR3 is CASSFALAGGGMEQYF. The CDR3 DNA sequence: TGCGCCAGCAGCTTTGCACTAGCGGGAGGAGGGATGGAGCAGTACTTC.

The CDR3 DNA is TGTGCCAGCAGCGAGAGGGACTGGGTGGAATACAATGAGCAGTTCTTC. Its translation is CASSERDWVEYNEQFF. V is TRBV5-4 and J is TRBJ2-1; tentative D call: TRBD2 (6 bases). CDR3 length equals 16 residues. Germline V lookup: CDR1 SGHNT, CDR2 YYREEE (reference sequence). The V gene lost 4 bases and the J gene lost 4 bases, with 18 bases spanning the gap.

The V gene is TRBV4-1, the J gene TRBJ2-7, with 10 bases identical to TRBD2. Per the germline V gene, CDR1 is MGHRA and CDR2 is YSYEKL. The CDR3 is made up of 17 amino acids. The J segment lost 3 bases and the V segment lost 0 bases, leaving 8 bases of the junction unmatched. In DNA form, the CDR3 reads TGCGCCAGCAGCCAAGAAACGAGGACTAGCGGTTTCTACGAGCAGTACTTC. Protein: CASSQETRTSGFYEQYF.